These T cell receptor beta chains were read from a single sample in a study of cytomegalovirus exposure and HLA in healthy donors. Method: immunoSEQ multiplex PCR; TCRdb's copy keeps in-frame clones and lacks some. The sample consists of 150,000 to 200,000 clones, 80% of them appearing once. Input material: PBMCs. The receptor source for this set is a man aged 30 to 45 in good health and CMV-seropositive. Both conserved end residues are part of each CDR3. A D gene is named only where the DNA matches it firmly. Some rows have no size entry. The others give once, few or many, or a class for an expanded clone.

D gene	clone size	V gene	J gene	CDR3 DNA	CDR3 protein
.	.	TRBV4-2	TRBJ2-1	TGTGCCAGCAGCTCCCGGGATGTGAGAAACAATGAGCAGTTCTTC	CASSSRDVRNNEQFF
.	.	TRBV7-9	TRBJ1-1	TGTGCCAGCAGCTTACAGATTGAAGCTTTCTTT	CASSLQIEAFF
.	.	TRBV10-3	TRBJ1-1	TGTGCCATCAGTGAGTCGGTTGCGGGAACTGAAGCTTTCTTT	CAISESVAGTEAFF
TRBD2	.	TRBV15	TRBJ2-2	TGTGCCACCAGCAGAGGACTAGCGGACAACACCGGGGAGCTGTTTTTT	CATSRGLADNTGELFF
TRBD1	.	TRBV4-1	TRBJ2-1	TGCGCCAGCAGCCAGGGTCAGGGGGCGAATGGTGACAATGAGCAGTTCTTC	CASSQGQGANGDNEQFF
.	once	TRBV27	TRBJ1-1	TGTGCCAGCAGGGGGGGACTGTTGAACACTGAAGCTTTCTTT	CASRGGLLNTEAFF
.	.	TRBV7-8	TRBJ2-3	TGTGCCAGCAGCTTAGGGGCTCTCACAGATACGCAGTATTTT	CASSLGALTDTQYF
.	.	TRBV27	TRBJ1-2	TGTGCCAGCAGTTACAGGGCTTCTAACTATGGCTACACCTTC	CASSYRASNYGYTF
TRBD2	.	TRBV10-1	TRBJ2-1	TGCGCCAGCAGTGAGTCGGGACTACTCGAGCAGTTCTTC	CASSESGLLEQFF
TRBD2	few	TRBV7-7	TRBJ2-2	TGTGCCAGCAGCACCTCTAGCGGGGTCGGCGGGGAGCTGTTTTTT	CASSTSSGVGGELFF
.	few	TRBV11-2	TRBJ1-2	TGTGCCAGCAGCTCATCTCGGGACACCCCTAACTATGGCTACACCTTC	CASSSSRDTPNYGYTF
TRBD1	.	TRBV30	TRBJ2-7	TGTGCCTGGAGGACAGGGCTTTTGTGGTACTTC	CAWRTGLLWYF
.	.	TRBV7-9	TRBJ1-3	TGTGCCAGCAGCTTACCTCGGGGCTCTGGAAACACCATATATTTT	CASSLPRGSGNTIYF
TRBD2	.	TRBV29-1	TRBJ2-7	TGCAGCGTTACTAGCGGAGACAGCTCCTACGAGCAGTACTTC	CSVTSGDSSYEQYF
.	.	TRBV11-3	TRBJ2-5	TGTGCCAGCCGGGCGGGGACCCAAGAGACCCAGTACTTC	CASRAGTQETQYF
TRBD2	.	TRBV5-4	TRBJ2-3	TGTGCCAGCAGCTCTCGGACTAGCGGGTACACAGATACGCAGTATTTT	CASSSRTSGYTDTQYF
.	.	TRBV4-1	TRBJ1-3	TGCGCCAGCAGCCAAGTGGGCCTCCAGAGTGGAAACACCATATATTTT	CASSQVGLQSGNTIYF
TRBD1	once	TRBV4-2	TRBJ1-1	TGTGCCAGCAGCCAATCAAACAGGGGTTTAGGGCCTGAAGCTTTCTTT	CASSQSNRGLGPEAFF
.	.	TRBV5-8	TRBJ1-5	TGTGCCAGCAGACATGTGGGGCGCAGGGGCTTTAATCAGCCCCAGCATTTT	CASRHVGRRGFNQPQHF
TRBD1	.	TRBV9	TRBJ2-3	TGTGCCAGCAGCACCCTCGGGCAGGGGGCAGATACGCAGTATTTT	CASSTLGQGADTQYF
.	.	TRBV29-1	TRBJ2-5	TGCAGCGTCGCTAGCAAGAAGGAGACCCAGTACTTC	CSVASKKETQYF
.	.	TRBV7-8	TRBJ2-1	TGTGCCAGCAGCTTACAAAGCCAAAATCCCGTCAATGAGCAGTTCTTC	CASSLQSQNPVNEQFF
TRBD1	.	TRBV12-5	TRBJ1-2	TGTGCTAGTGGTTTGGGTCAGGGGGATGGCTACACCTTC	CASGLGQGDGYTF
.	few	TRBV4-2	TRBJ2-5	TGTGCCAGCAGCCGCCTCCCCCTGGGAGGCCAAGAGACCCAGTACTTC	CASSRLPLGGQETQYF
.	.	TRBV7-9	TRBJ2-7	TGTGCCAGCAGCTTAGGGGGGGTCGCCTACGAGCAGTACTTC	CASSLGGVAYEQYF
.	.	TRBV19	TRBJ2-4	TGTGCCAGTAGCCCAGCCGGGACATTAAAAAACATTCAGTACTTC	CASSPAGTLKNIQYF
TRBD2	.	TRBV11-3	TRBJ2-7	TGTGCCAGCAGCAAACTCTCGGGGGGGACTTCCTACGAGCAGTACTTC	CASSKLSGGTSYEQYF
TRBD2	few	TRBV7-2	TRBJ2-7	TGTGCCAGCAGCTTAGAGCGGGGACGTCTCTACGAGCAGTACTTC	CASSLERGRLYEQYF
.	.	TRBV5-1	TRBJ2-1	TGCGCCAGCAGCTTGGGTCTAGCCGGGGAGCAGTTCTTC	CASSLGLAGEQFF
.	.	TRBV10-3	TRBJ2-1	TGTGCCATCAGTGATGGAAGGGGGGGTAATGAGCAGTTCTTC	CAISDGRGGNEQFF
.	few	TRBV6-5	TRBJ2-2	TGTGCCAGCACCAACGGAGGGGAGAACACCGGGGAGCTGTTTTTT	CASTNGGENTGELFF
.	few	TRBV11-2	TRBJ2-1	TGTGCCAGCAGCTTAACCACAGGACCGTTATACAATGAGCAGTTCTTC	CASSLTTGPLYNEQFF
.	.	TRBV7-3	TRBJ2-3	TGTGCCAGCAGCTTAGGAGGGGTCACAGATACGCAGTATTTT	CASSLGGVTDTQYF
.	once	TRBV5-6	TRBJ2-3	TGTGCCAGCAGCTACGGGGATACGCAGTATTTT	CASSYGDTQYF
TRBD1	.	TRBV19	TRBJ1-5	TGTGCCAGTAGTCCCCGGACAGGGGGCGCGAGGGGAACCGGTCAGCCCCAGCATTTT	CASSPRTGGARGTGQPQHF
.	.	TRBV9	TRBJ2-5	TGTGCCAGCAGCCCCCGAGCGTTTGACCAAGAGACCCAGTACTTC	CASSPRAFDQETQYF
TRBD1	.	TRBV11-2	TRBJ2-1	TGTGCCAGCAGCTTCTCCAGGACAGGAAATGAGCAGTTCTTC	CASSFSRTGNEQFF
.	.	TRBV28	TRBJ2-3	TGTGCCAGCGGGGGGAGTCCCACTAGCACAGATACGCAGTATTTT	CASGGSPTSTDTQYF
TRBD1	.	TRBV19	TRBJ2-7	TGTGCCAGTAGTGTAACCCGGGACAGGTACTACGAGCAGTACTTC	CASSVTRDRYYEQYF
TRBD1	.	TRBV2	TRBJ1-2	TGTGCCAGCAGTGAATCCGACAGGGGGAACTATGGCTACACCTTC	CASSESDRGNYGYTF
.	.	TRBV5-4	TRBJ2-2	TGTGCCAGCAGCGGAGACCCTACGGGGGACACCGGGGAGCTGTTTTTT	CASSGDPTGDTGELFF
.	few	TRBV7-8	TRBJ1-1	TGTGCCAGCACCACGGGGGGTTACACTGAAGCTTTCTTT	CASTTGGYTEAFF
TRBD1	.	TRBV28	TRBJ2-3	TGTGCCAGCAGTTTAGTGTCAGGGGGCGAACGTTGGTCAGATACGCAGTATTTT	CASSLVSGGERWSDTQYF
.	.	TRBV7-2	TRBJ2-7	TGTGCCAGCAGCTTAGCACAAACCTACGAGCAGTACTTC	CASSLAQTYEQYF
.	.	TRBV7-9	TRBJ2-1	TGTGCCAGCAGCTTAGTCGGTGAGCAGTTCTTC	CASSLVGEQFF
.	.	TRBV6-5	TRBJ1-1	TGTGCCAGCAGTTACAGGGGGACGGACACTGAAGCTTTCTTT	CASSYRGTDTEAFF
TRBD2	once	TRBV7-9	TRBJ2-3	TGTGCCAGCAGCCTAGGGGAGGGGTGGGATGATACGCAGTATTTT	CASSLGEGWDDTQYF
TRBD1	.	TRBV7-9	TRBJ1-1	TGTTCCAGCAGCTTACTCGGGACAGGGACGAACACTGAAGCTTTCTTT	CSSSLLGTGTNTEAFF
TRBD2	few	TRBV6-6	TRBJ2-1	TGTGCCAGCAGTTACGGGGCGGGAGGGCCGGATGAGCAGTTCTTC	CASSYGAGGPDEQFF
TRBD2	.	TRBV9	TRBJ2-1	TGTGCCAGCAGCGTAGGGGGACTAGCGGACTCCTACAATGAGCAGTTCTTC	CASSVGGLADSYNEQFF
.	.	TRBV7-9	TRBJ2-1	TGTGCCAGCAGCCCCTTCTACTCTATCCGTCGCGGCGAGGAGCAGTTCTTC	CASSPFYSIRRGEEQFF
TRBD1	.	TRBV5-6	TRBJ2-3	TGTGCCAGCAGCTTGGGGACAGGGGGCACAGATACGCAGTATTTT	CASSLGTGGTDTQYF
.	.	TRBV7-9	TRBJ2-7	TGTGCCAGCAGCTTAGGGGACTGGAACGAGCAGTACTTC	CASSLGDWNEQYF
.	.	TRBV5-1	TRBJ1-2	TGCGCCAGCAGCTCCCCGGGGATCGACTATGGCTACACCTTC	CASSSPGIDYGYTF